This TCR beta chain was sequenced for a study of shared clonotypes between healthy human individuals. Germline V lookup: CDR1 SGHAT, CDR2 FQNNGV. This CDR3 region has 15 residues. Trimming took off 0 bases at V and 8 bases at J, with 16 bases between the two ends. Sequenced by immunoSEQ multiplex PCR; TCRdb stores in-frame clones only, minus some. This table holds around 720,000 clones, more than 70% found once. The chain links TRBV11-2 to TRBJ1-2; a possible D gene is TRBD1 (6 bases). The TCR originated in a woman aged 25-40 years in good health. The specimen was memory CD4+ T cells sorted from blood. As to subset: CD45RA-negative fraction. CDR3 protein: CASSLDGHGTMGYTF. CDR3 nucleotides: TGTGCCAGCAGCTTAGATGGTCACGGGACAATGGGCTACACCTTC.